Below, 5 T cell receptor beta chains from the same sample are listed, as sequenced in a study of radiation and T cells in renal cell carcinoma. TCRdb keeps only in-frame clones here, not all; method: immunoSEQ multiplex PCR. The profile shows 120,000 to 150,000 clones, approximately 82% of them singletons. Time point in this sample: baseline pretreatment blood. Specified treatment: 15 Gy SBRT to primary tumor, nephrectomy 4 weeks later. The sequencing used blood, collected from a patient whose treatment included radiotherapy and nephrectomy. Source of these receptors: a woman aged 50 to 65 with renal cell carcinoma.

The V gene is TRBV18, the J gene TRBJ2-7, with TRBD1 identical over 7 bases. From germline, CDR1 is KGHSH and CDR2 LQKENI. The V and J ends lost 3 bases and 3 bases, in that order; junction bases with no gene match: 5. This CDR3 is built from 14 residues. CDR3 in amino acids: CASSPGQADYEQYF. In DNA, the CDR3 is TGTGCCAGCTCACCCGGACAGGCCGACTACGAGCAGTACTTC.

The chain has TRBV7-2 and TRBJ2-5; 14 bases are a match to TRBD2. V lost 1 base, J lost 6 bases, and 7 bases stayed unmatched. Per germline, CDR1 SGHTA and CDR2 FQGNSA. This CDR3 is built from 17 residues. For the CDR3, the DNA is TGTGCCAGCAGCTTAGACGGACTAGCGGGAGGATATAAGACCCAGTACTTC. Its translation: CASSLDGLAGGYKTQYF.

There are a few counts of this clone. This chain uses TRBV5-4 with TRBJ2-5; no definite D call. Germline lookup yields CDR1 SGHNT and CDR2 YYREEE (reference sequence). This CDR3 contains 14 residues. V dropped 1 base and J dropped 5 bases, with 12 bases sitting between them. The CDR3 DNA follows: TGTGCCAGCAGCTTGTACGGTGGCATGGAGACCCAGTACTTC. Its translation: CASSLYGGMETQYF.

Written as DNA, the CDR3 is TGTGCCAGCAAGGGGGTCAACTCCTACGAGCAGTACTTC. It encodes CASKGVNSYEQYF. This sequence joins TRBV6-6 and TRBJ2-7; D might be TRBD1 (6 bases). Trimming took off 7 bases at V and 0 bases at J, with 10 bases between the two ends. The CDR3 is 13 residues long. Germline-derived CDR1 and CDR2 are MNHNY and SVGAGI (reference sequence).

The rearrangement uses TRBV2 and TRBJ1-5; perhaps TRBD1 as D (5 bases). V was clipped by 6 bases and J by 5 bases, with 20 bases between them. This CDR3 contains 16 residues. Germline CDR1 and CDR2: SNHLY and FYNNEI. CDR3 residues: CASSEPEGDGDQPQHF. The CDR3 DNA follows: TGTGCCAGCAGCGAGCCGGAAGGGGATGGGGATCAGCCCCAGCATTTT.